This T cell receptor (beta chain) was identified in a study of CD8+CD57+ T cells in acquired aplastic anemia. At the level of the study: Across the sorted CD4+ and CD8+ cells, DNA amounts averaged around 3.2 ug.

This clonotype was found many times. Its specificity is not known. All patients picked for sequencing had shown, by flow cytometry, an expansion of CD8+CD57+ cells. Patients were untreated when blood was sampled. The ends were cut back, 2 bases at V and 7 bases at J, with 10 bases in the middle. The CDR3 sequence is 14 residues long. Per the germline V gene, CDR1 is SGHRS and CDR2 is YFSETQ. Genomic DNA constituted the template upon which TCR beta VDJ and CDR3 profiling was performed. From the reads, TCRdb called clonotypes with MiXCR, one entry per CDR3 protein. The sample records 180,000 or so distinct CDR3 sequences, roughly 48% being singletons. General observations from the study: Patients shared 25 to 30 CD8+ CDR3 sequences with controls.

This TCR was recovered from a human donor with aplastic anemia. The chain recombines TRBV5-1 with TRBJ1-6; tentative D call: TRBD1 (5 bases). Material: sorted CD4+, CD8+, or CD8+CD57+ T cells (not recorded which) from PBMCs. The CDR3 region has the DNA TGCGCCAGCAGCTTAGGGACGGAGAATTCACCCCTCCACTTT. Amino acid sequence: CASSLGTENSPLHF.